This is a list of T cell receptor beta chains from one sample in a study of blood T cell repertoires in COVID-19. Repertoires were generated with immunoSEQ multiplex PCR, while TCRdb's copy carries only in-frame clones and drops some. The profile covers approximately 350,000 clones, with around 87% appearing a single time and 0.9% to 1.1% taken by the ten largest. Sequencing input: PBMCs or T cells enriched from blood (not recorded which). All receptors come from a man aged 18 to 30 who had recovered from COVID-19. CDR3s include the opening cysteine and the closing phenylalanine or tryptophan. A D gene is named only where the DNA matches it firmly. Size tells how often a clone was seen (once, few, many) or the class of an expanded clone, and some rows leave it out.

>TRBV5-1|TRBJ1-2|.|14|.
CASSLALTSDGYTF
TGCGCCAGCAGCTTGGCCTTAACATCCGATGGCTACACCTTC
>TRBV4-3|TRBJ1-6|.|17|TRBD1
CASSQAEGTGVRSPLHF
TGCGCCAGCAGCCAAGCCGAGGGGACAGGGGTTCGTTCACCCCTCCACTTT
>TRBV7-3|TRBJ2-1|.|12|TRBD1
CASSNDRGRQFF
TGTGCCAGCAGCAACGACAGGGGACGGCAGTTCTTC
>TRBV27|TRBJ1-4|.|13|.
CASSLSRGEKLFF
TGTGCCAGCAGTTTATCGAGAGGGGAAAAACTGTTTTTT
>TRBV5-8|TRBJ1-1|.|13|TRBD1
CASSFTGGTEAFF
TGTGCCAGCAGCTTTACAGGGGGCACTGAAGCTTTCTTT
>TRBV24-1|TRBJ2-2|.|15|TRBD2
CATSSSGDYTGELFF
TGTGCCACCAGCTCTAGCGGGGATTACACCGGGGAGCTGTTTTTT
>TRBV7-9|TRBJ2-1|.|15|TRBD2
CASSGLAGEYNEQFF
TGTGCCAGCAGCGGCCTAGCGGGAGAATATAATGAGCAGTTCTTC
>TRBV7-3|TRBJ2-1|.|16|TRBD2
CASSSNLPGTRNEQFF
TGTGCCAGCAGCTCCAATCTTCCCGGGACTAGGAATGAGCAGTTCTTC
>TRBV7-2|TRBJ2-5|.|14|.
CASSPPEGGRTQYF
TGTGCCAGCAGCCCCCCCGAGGGCGGTAGGACCCAGTACTTC
>TRBV7-2|TRBJ1-1|.|15|.
CASSPTTARGTEAFF
TGTGCCAGCAGCCCAACCACAGCCAGGGGCACTGAAGCTTTCTTT
>TRBV6-5|TRBJ1-1|.|13|.
CASSSSGTREAFF
TGTGCCAGCAGTTCCTCCGGGACACGAGAAGCTTTCTTT
>TRBV7-8|TRBJ2-2|.|16|.
CASRLLGQTNTGELFF
TGTGCCAGCCGTCTACTGGGGCAGACAAACACCGGGGAGCTGTTTTTT
>TRBV9|TRBJ2-1|once|15|TRBD2
CASSPPSGGWNEQFF
TGTGCCAGCAGCCCTCCAAGCGGGGGTTGGAATGAGCAGTTCTTC
>TRBV19|TRBJ1-1|.|14|TRBD1
CASRSRDRGTEAFF
TGTGCCAGTAGGTCCCGGGACAGAGGGACTGAAGCTTTCTTT
>TRBV27|TRBJ1-2|.|15|TRBD1
CASTISGTGAYGYTF
TGTGCCAGCACTATATCCGGGACAGGGGCGTATGGCTACACCTTC
>TRBV3-1/TRBV3-2|TRBJ2-5|.|23|TRBD2
CASSQAGPLVGVVASGAQETQYF
TGTGCCAGCAGCCAAGCAGGCCCGCTTGTAGGTGTCGTGGCTAGCGGGGCACAAGAGACCCAGTACTTC
>TRBV28|TRBJ1-2|.|12|TRBD1
CASSQGAYGYTF
TGTGCCAGCAGTCAGGGGGCTTATGGCTACACCTTC
>TRBV24-1|TRBJ1-2|.|14|TRBD1
CAVSTGDSGYGYTF
TGTGCCGTCTCTACAGGGGACTCTGGCTATGGCTACACCTTC
>TRBV18|TRBJ1-5|.|17|TRBD1
CASSPDRVPSSNQPQHF
TGTGCCAGCTCACCAGACAGGGTCCCAAGTAGCAATCAGCCCCAGCATTTT
>TRBV9|TRBJ1-5|.|18|TRBD1
CASRNSTGREGSNQPQHF
TGTGCCAGCAGGAACTCGACAGGGAGAGAAGGAAGCAATCAGCCCCAGCATTTT
>TRBV30|TRBJ2-5|.|13|.
CAWSVRAGETQYF
TGTGCCTGGAGTGTTCGAGCGGGAGAGACCCAGTACTTC
>TRBV28|TRBJ2-7|.|11|.
CASSLLYEQYF
TGTGCCAGCAGTTTATTATACGAGCAGTACTTC
>TRBV6-5|TRBJ2-7|.|15|TRBD1
CASSSRGQGPSEQYF
TGTGCCAGCAGTTCTCGAGGACAGGGACCCAGCGAGCAGTACTTC
>TRBV5-4|TRBJ2-1|.|16|TRBD2
CASSLDGGGSYNEQFF
TGTGCCAGCAGCTTGGATGGCGGGGGCTCCTACAATGAGCAGTTCTTC
>TRBV10-2|TRBJ2-3|.|17|.
CASSERGGARRTDTQYF
TGCGCCAGCAGTGAGAGAGGGGGGGCGCGAAGGACAGATACGCAGTATTTT
>TRBV3-1/TRBV3-2|TRBJ1-5|once|14|.
CASSQVPSNQPQHF
TGTGCCAGCAGCCAAGTTCCCTCGAATCAGCCCCAGCATTTT
>TRBV25-1|TRBJ1-4|.|15|.
CASSESGGRFGKLFF
TGTGCCAGCAGTGAATCGGGGGGCCGGTTTGGAAAACTGTTTTTT
>TRBV25-1|TRBJ1-2|.|14|.
CASRGQTTNYGYTF
TGTGCCAGCCGAGGACAGACTACTAACTATGGCTACACCTTC
>TRBV19|TRBJ2-2|.|14|.
CASSISGVTGELFF
TGTGCCAGTAGTATCTCGGGGGTCACCGGGGAGCTGTTTTTT
>TRBV5-4|TRBJ1-5|.|13|.
CASSTDSNQPQHF
TGTGCCAGCAGCACTGATAGCAATCAGCCCCAGCATTTT
>TRBV19|TRBJ1-4|.|16|TRBD1
CASSRGTGAYNEKLFF
TGTGCCAGTAGTAGAGGGACAGGGGCTTATAATGAAAAACTGTTTTTT
>TRBV2|TRBJ2-2|few|15|TRBD2
CASTSGGPNTGELFF
TGTGCCAGCACCTCGGGAGGGCCGAACACCGGGGAGCTGTTTTTT
>TRBV30|TRBJ1-4|.|13|.
CAWKRGAQEKLFF
TGTGCCTGGAAACGGGGGGCGCAAGAAAAACTGTTTTTT
>TRBV29-1|TRBJ2-7|.|12|.
CSAGAGFYEQYF
TGCAGCGCTGGGGCAGGGTTCTACGAGCAGTACTTC
>TRBV7-9|TRBJ2-4|.|13|.
CASSLQGRTIQYF
TGTGCCAGCAGCCTGCAGGGTCGGACCATTCAGTACTTC
>TRBV28|TRBJ2-1|.|15|TRBD2
CASSLPGASGNEQFF
TGTGCCAGCAGCCTCCCGGGGGCTAGCGGGAATGAGCAGTTCTTC
>TRBV7-2|TRBJ1-2|many|15|.
CASSFGGRADYGYTF
TGTGCCAGCAGCTTCGGTGGCAGGGCAGACTATGGCTACACCTTC
>TRBV11-3|TRBJ1-4|.|13|.
CASSLGAGEKLFF
TGTGCCAGCAGCTTAGGGGCGGGTGAAAAACTGTTTTTT
>TRBV7-9|TRBJ2-2|few|15|.
CASSSGPAGTGELFF
TGTGCCAGCAGCTCCGGCCCAGCAGGCACCGGGGAGCTGTTTTTT
>TRBV6-5|TRBJ2-1|.|16|.
CASSYSSSYSYNEQFF
TGTGCCAGCAGTTACTCGTCTAGCTACTCTTACAATGAGCAGTTCTTC
>TRBV27|TRBJ2-3|.|16|TRBD2
CASSPRTSGGTDTQYF
TGTGCCAGCAGCCCTCGGACTAGCGGGGGCACAGATACGCAGTATTTT
>TRBV12-5|TRBJ1-5|few|17|.
CASGYHRDFYSNQPQHF
TGTGCTAGTGGCTATCATAGGGACTTTTATAGCAATCAGCCCCAGCATTTT
>TRBV5-1|TRBJ1-4|.|16|TRBD1
CASSLGPRGLGEKLFF
TGCGCCAGCAGCCTGGGGCCCAGGGGGCTAGGTGAAAAACTGTTTTTT
>TRBV3-1/TRBV3-2|TRBJ2-5|.|17|TRBD2
CASSQAGSRGDQETQYF
TGTGCCAGCAGCCAAGCGGGCTCGCGGGGGGACCAAGAGACCCAGTACTTC
>TRBV3-1/TRBV3-2|TRBJ2-7|few|15|.
CASSQDWQGNYEQYF
TGTGCCAGCAGCCAAGATTGGCAGGGGAACTACGAGCAGTACTTC
>TRBV27|TRBJ2-1|.|13|.
CASSFFLANEQFF
TGTGCCAGCAGTTTTTTCTTAGCAAATGAGCAGTTCTTC
>TRBV5-1|TRBJ2-1|.|16|TRBD1
CASSPGGGQGNNEQFF
TGCGCCAGCAGCCCGGGCGGGGGACAGGGTAACAATGAGCAGTTCTTC
>TRBV9|TRBJ1-3|.|16|.
CASSVAGQASGNTIYF
TGTGCCAGCAGCGTAGCTGGGCAGGCCTCTGGAAACACCATATATTTT
>TRBV9|TRBJ1-2|.|12|.
CASSVGRDDLLF
TGTGCCAGCAGCGTAGGGAGGGATGACCTCCTCTTC
>TRBV5-4|TRBJ1-1|.|14|.
CASSFSVVNTEAFF
TGTGCCAGCAGCTTTTCGGTGGTGAACACTGAAGCTTTCTTT
>TRBV7-3|TRBJ2-4|.|16|.
CASSPPGLRSKNIQYF
TGTGCCAGCAGCCCACCCGGGTTGCGATCCAAAAACATTCAGTACTTC
>TRBV3-1/TRBV3-2|TRBJ1-6|.|14|.
CASSPQGTNSPLHF
TGTGCCAGCAGCCCTCAGGGGACGAATTCACCCCTCCACTTT
>TRBV6-1|TRBJ2-3|few|14|TRBD2
CASSYFGRSDTQYF
TGTGCCAGCAGTTATTTCGGGAGGTCAGATACGCAGTATTTT
>TRBV28|TRBJ1-1|.|15|TRBD1
CASRRQGALATEAFF
TGTGCCAGCAGACGACAGGGGGCGCTTGCGACTGAAGCTTTCTTT